This T cell receptor (beta chain) was captured in a study of cytomegalovirus exposure and HLA in healthy donors. Broader study findings: Follow-up analysis later connected one missense variant in DCLRE1C with trimming of TCR beta V- and J-genes.

In the case of this clone: Its antigen is not identified.

PCR employed 60 Vbeta and 13 Jbeta primers. The data were produced by immunoSEQ multiplex PCR, yet TCRdb's version contains in-frame clones alone and is incomplete. This specimen shows some 130,000 clones; the ten leading clones hold 2%. The length of the CDR3 is 16 residues. Germline V gene sequence: CDR1 ENHRY, CDR2 SYGVKD. The ends were cut back, 3 bases at V and 8 bases at J, with 17 bases in the middle. The gene calls are TRBV10-3 and TRBJ1-6; TRBD1 might be the D (6 bases). The specimen was PBMCs. The receptor was derived from a woman in her sixties or seventies in good health and CMV-seronegative. The DNA for the CDR3 is TGTGCCATCAGTGATAGGGGGGGAGCGGACGATTCACCCCTCCACTTT. This codes for CAISDRGGADDSPLHF.